A single sample gave rise to the 16 T cell receptor beta chains below, sequenced in a study of T cell responses to AZD1222 COVID-19 vaccine. Only in-frame clones appear in the TCRdb table, and some are missing; sequencing was by immunoSEQ multiplex PCR. The sample contains 85,000 to 90,000 clones, about 90% of which appear only once. This sample comprised peripheral blood, obtained on day 0 of MenACWY control vaccination. These receptor sequences come from an adult in good health.

This chain joins TRBV7-9 and TRBJ1-4, with 7 bases aligning to TRBD1. The germline gives CDR1 SEHNR, CDR2 FQNEAQ (reference sequence). The trim removed 7 bases at V and 6 bases at J, leaving 8 bases unmatched. The CDR3 covers 14 residues. CDR3 nucleotide sequence: TGTGCCAGCACACAGGACAGGAAATATGAAAAACTGTTTTTT. This gives the protein CASTQDRKYEKLFF.

This chain connects TRBV25-1 to TRBJ2-3; tentative D call: TRBD2 (6 bases). The V end was cut by 4 bases, the J end by 3 bases, with 14 bases between. CDR3 length equals 15 residues. Per the germline V gene, CDR1 is MGHDK and CDR2 is SYGVNS. The CDR3: CASSVGAGLTDTQYF. CDR3 DNA: TGTGCCAGCAGTGTCGGGGCGGGGCTGACAGATACGCAGTATTTT.

This chain links TRBV11-2 with TRBJ2-7; 8 nucleotides align to TRBD1. The CDR3 spans 15 residues. CDR1 and CDR2 from the germline V gene are SGHAT and FQNNGV. J was trimmed by 4 bases and V by 2 bases; bases with no gene match: 7. Here the CDR3 reads CASSLLGQGGYEQYF. DNA for the CDR3: TGTGCCAGCAGCTTACTCGGACAGGGTGGTTACGAGCAGTACTTC.

V is TRBV7-2 and J is TRBJ1-5; no firm D call. V was clipped by 5 bases and J by 3 bases, with 20 bases between them. Looked up from germline, CDR1 is SGHTA and CDR2 is FQGNSA. The CDR3 is made up of 17 amino acids. CDR3 bases: TGTGCCAGCAGCGCCCGCTTAGACTCGACGGCCAATCAGCCCCAGCATTTT. It specifies CASSARLDSTANQPQHF. The full variable domain, with the rest looked up from reference TRBV7-2 and TRBJ1-5, is GAGVSQSPSNKVTEKGKDVELRCDPISGHTALYWYRQSLGQGLEFLIYFQGNSAPDKSGLPSDRFSAERTGGSVSTLTIQRTQQEDSAVYLCASSARLDSTANQPQHFGDGTRLSIL.

The chain's CDR3 is CASSILGEAFF. In nucleotides, the CDR3 is TGTGCCAGTAGTATCTTGGGTGAAGCTTTCTTT. The chain couples TRBV19 to TRBJ1-1; D remains ambiguous. V gave up 3 bases and J gave up 7 bases, with 6 bases separating them. The length of the CDR3 is 11 residues. From germline, CDR1 is LNHDA and CDR2 SQIVND (reference sequence).

The rearrangement uses TRBV29-1 and TRBJ1-1; D call uncertain. The germline V and J ends were trimmed by 3 bases and 2 bases, with 10 bases remaining between them. Germline CDR1 and CDR2: SQVTM and ANQGSEA. This CDR3 comprises 13 residues. CDR3 coding DNA: TGCAGCGTTGAGGGAACTGCTAACACTGAAGCTTTCTTT. Its translation is CSVEGTANTEAFF. Based on the CDR3 plus reference TRBV29-1 and TRBJ1-1, the full variable domain is SAVISQKPSRDICQRGTSLTIQCQVDSQVTMMFWYRQQPGQSLTLIATANQGSEATYESGFVIDKFPISRPNLTFSTLTVSNMSPEDSSIYLCSVEGTANTEAFFGQGTRLTVV.

V usage is TRBV28 and J usage is TRBJ1-3; D not resolved. V was clipped by 7 bases and J by 0 bases, with 10 bases between them. Germline assignment: CDR1 MDHEN and CDR2 SYDVKM. There are 14 residues in the CDR3. The CDR3 nucleotides are TGTGCCAGCAAGGGCGGTAGCTCTGGAAACACCATATATTTT. Its protein product is CASKGGSSGNTIYF.

This chain connects TRBV28 to TRBJ1-2, with D possibly matching TRBD1 (6 bases). Germline-derived CDR1 and CDR2 are MDHEN and SYDVKM. The V and J ends lost 7 bases and 7 bases respectively, with 16 bases between them. The CDR3 covers 13 residues. The CDR3 nucleotides are TGTGCCAGCATAAACAGGGAGGGACGTGGCTACACCTTC. Protein sequence: CASINREGRGYTF.

The chain joins TRBV29-1 to TRBJ1-2; a weak D match, TRBD1 (5 bases). Germline CDR1 is SQVTM and CDR2 is ANQGSEA. V shed 0 bases and J shed 0 bases, with 14 bases lying between them. The CDR3 contains 16 residues. DNA for the CDR3: TGCAGCGTTGAAGATAGGGGACCGGAAGCTAACTATGGCTACACCTTC. Translated: CSVEDRGPEANYGYTF.

This clone was counted a few times. Other DNA variants within this sample encode the same CDR3. V gene TRBV5-1 combines with J gene TRBJ2-7; TRBD1 matches at 11 bases. This CDR3 is 14 amino acids long. With V trimmed by 4 bases and J by 5 bases, 5 bases remained unmatched. Per the germline V gene, CDR1 is SGHRS and CDR2 is YFSETQ. CDR3 in amino acids: CASSPGTGGNEQYF. CDR3 sequence (DNA): TGCGCCAGCAGCCCGGGGACAGGGGGGAACGAGCAGTACTTC.

The genes are TRBV28 and TRBJ2-5; TRBD1 might be the D (6 bases). Per the germline V gene, CDR1 is MDHEN and CDR2 is SYDVKM. CDR3 length: 15 amino acids. V was trimmed by 2 bases and J by 4 bases, leaving 14 bases between them. The CDR3 protein is CASSLDPGVTETQYF. The CDR3 coding sequence is TGTGCCAGCAGTTTAGACCCAGGGGTGACAGAGACCCAGTACTTC.

The gene calls are TRBV27 and TRBJ2-3; D is uncertain. CDR1 is MNHEY, CDR2 SMNVEV, per germline (reference sequence). This CDR3 has 13 residues. Trimming stripped 4 bases from V and 5 bases from J, with 10 bases between. CDR3 amino acids: CASSYAGEDTQYF. The DNA of the CDR3 is TGTGCCAGCAGTTACGCAGGAGAAGATACGCAGTATTTT.

This chain uses TRBV29-1 with TRBJ1-1, with 10 bases that match TRBD1. There are 13 residues in the CDR3. Germline CDR1 is SQVTM and CDR2 is ANQGSEA. Germline trimming cut 6 bases from V and 1 base from J; bases unmatched to any gene: 2. The CDR3 DNA reads as TGCAGCGTGAGGACAGGGGGGAACACTGAAGCTTTCTTT. As protein: CSVRTGGNTEAFF. The whole variable domain, filled in from reference TRBV29-1 and TRBJ1-1, reads SAVISQKPSRDICQRGTSLTIQCQVDSQVTMMFWYRQQPGQSLTLIATANQGSEATYESGFVIDKFPISRPNLTFSTLTVSNMSPEDSSIYLCSVRTGGNTEAFFGQGTRLTVV.

The genes are TRBV27 and TRBJ2-7; TRBD2 matches at 10 bases. The germline CDR1 and CDR2 sequences are MNHEY and SMNVEV (reference sequence). The CDR3 sequence is 14 residues long. V trimming: 6 bases; J trimming: 2 bases; junction bases outside the gene matches: 4. The CDR3 region has the DNA TGTGCCAGCAGACCGCTAGCGGGGGCCTACGAGCAGTACTTC. Its protein product is CASRPLAGAYEQYF.

The chain has TRBV5-1 and TRBJ2-2, with D possibly being TRBD1 (5 bases). CDR1 and CDR2 from the germline V gene are SGHRS and YFSETQ. The CDR3 contains 15 residues. Between the trimmed V and J ends, which lost 2 bases and 4 bases, there was a span of 12 bases. The DNA of the CDR3 is TGCGCCAGCAGCTTTCAGGGAATAGGCACCGGGGAGCTGTTTTTT. Translated, it gives CASSFQGIGTGELFF.

The chain links TRBV6-2 or TRBV6-3 to TRBJ1-1; a weak D match, TRBD1 (5 bases). Germline CDR1 MNHEY, CDR2 SVGEGT. V was shortened by 6 bases and J by 1 base, with 27 bases between the two germline ends. This CDR3 spans 19 amino acids. The CDR3 DNA sequence: TGTGCCAGCAGCCGACGTGCGGTCAGGGCGGTAAAGCCGAACACTGAAGCTTTCTTT. Translated: CASSRRAVRAVKPNTEAFF.